These T cell receptor beta chains were read from a single sample in a study of shared clonotypes between healthy human individuals. Generated by immunoSEQ multiplex PCR, the TCRdb table keeps only in-frame clones and is missing some. Among roughly 700,000 clones listed, about 74% were seen once. The sequencing input was memory CD4+ T cells sorted from blood. Receptors were obtained from a woman in her 30s in good health. The CDR3 runs from the conserved cysteine through the conserved F or W. Fields, in order: J gene, D gene, V gene, CDR3 protein. The D gene is left open where the match is weak.

>TRBJ2-7|NA|TRBV9
CASSVGQVWVDEQYF
>TRBJ2-5|NA|TRBV30
CAWSVRETQYF
>TRBJ2-1|TRBD1|TRBV13
CASSLGTGLMRFF
>TRBJ2-7|TRBD2|TRBV6-1
CASSEALAGGPSYEQYF
>TRBJ2-7|NA|TRBV30
CAWSVSFRQGESYEQYF
>TRBJ2-1|NA|TRBV2
CASSGSNEQFF
>TRBJ1-1|TRBD1|TRBV6-5
CASRRTGRFDTEAFF
>TRBJ1-3|NA|TRBV5-1
CASSPGTTGNTIYF
>TRBJ2-5|TRBD2|TRBV5-4
CASSRYSGTSGMETQYF
>TRBJ2-1|NA|TRBV5-5
CASSLGGSYNEQFF
>TRBJ2-5|NA|TRBV4-2
CASSQVSGSQETQYF
>TRBJ2-2|NA|TRBV6-1
CASTNWGGAGELFF
>TRBJ2-7|TRBD2|TRBV6-1
CASTIAGGYEQYF
>TRBJ2-5|NA|TRBV10-3
CAISESGSGGTQYF
>TRBJ2-3|TRBD2|TRBV4-1
CASSRGEGLSTDTQYF
>TRBJ1-2|NA|TRBV18
CASSGEGNLGYGYTF
>NA|NA|TRBV30
CAWRVAGRGEQYF
>TRBJ2-3|NA|TRBV19
CASNAVSTDTQYF
>TRBJ2-3|NA|TRBV19
CASGTISTDTQYF
>TRBJ2-3|NA|TRBV29-1
CSVVRSDTDTQYF
>TRBJ1-4|NA|TRBV15
CATSTHVGDEKLFF
>TRBJ2-2|TRBD2|TRBV7-6
CASSLKWPGLAGGNQNTGELFF